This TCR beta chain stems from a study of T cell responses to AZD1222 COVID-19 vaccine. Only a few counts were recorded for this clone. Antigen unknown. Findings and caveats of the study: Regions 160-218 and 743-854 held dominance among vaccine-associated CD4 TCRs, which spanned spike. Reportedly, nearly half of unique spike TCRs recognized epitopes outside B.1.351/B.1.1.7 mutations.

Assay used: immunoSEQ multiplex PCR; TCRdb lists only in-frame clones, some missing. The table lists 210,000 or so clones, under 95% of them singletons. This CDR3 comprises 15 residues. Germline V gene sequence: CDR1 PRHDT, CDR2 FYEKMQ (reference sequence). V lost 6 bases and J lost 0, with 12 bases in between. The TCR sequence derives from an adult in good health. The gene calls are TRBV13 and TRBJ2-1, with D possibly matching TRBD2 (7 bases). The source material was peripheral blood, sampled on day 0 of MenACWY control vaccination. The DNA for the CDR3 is TGTGCCAGCAGTCGGGGGGCCAGCTCCTACAATGAGCAGTTCTTC. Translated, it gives CASSRGASSYNEQFF.